These 13 T cell receptor beta chains were sequenced from one sample in a study of PD-1 blockade in classical Hodgkin lymphoma. Measured with immunoSEQ multiplex PCR; TCRdb has only the in-frame clones, and not every one. Of approximately 4,900 clones in the sample, less than 70% are singletons; the top ten hold roughly 30%. Documented time point: cycle 4 day 1 (C4D1), after 6 weeks of nivolumab. Every patient experienced relapse after autologous stem cell transplantation, and brentuximab vedotin exposure varied. Thawed PBMCs were subjected to magnetic negative selection, which yielded isolated CD8+ T cells. The sequencing used CD8+ T cells from blood, collected before the fourth cycle of nivolumab. All receptors derive from a human donor with classical Hodgkin lymphoma.

The chain employs TRBV11-3 and TRBJ2-7; no reliable D call. Germline-derived CDR1 and CDR2 are SGHNT and YENEEA. V was clipped by 3 bases and J by 2 bases, with 14 bases between them. The CDR3 runs 15 residues. CDR3 nucleotide sequence: TGTGCCAGCAGCTTGAACCCCCTTACAACCTACGAGCAGTACTTC. Its protein is CASSLNPLTTYEQYF.

The rearrangement links TRBV19 to TRBJ2-2, with D possibly matching TRBD1 (6 bases). This CDR3 spans 14 amino acids. Trimming stripped 8 bases from V and 0 bases from J, with 10 bases between. Germline values: CDR1 LNHDA, CDR2 SQIVND (reference sequence). The CDR3 DNA follows: TGTGCCAGTGGGGACACCCCGAACACCGGGGAGCTGTTTTTT. Protein sequence: CASGDTPNTGELFF.

The sample holds one count of this clone. The chain uses TRBV10-3 and TRBJ1-4; D is unresolved. Germline V gene lookup returns CDR1 ENHRY and CDR2 SYGVKD. V dropped 2 bases and J dropped 6 bases, with 4 bases sitting between them. The CDR3 loop spans 12 amino acids. In DNA, the CDR3 is TGTGCCATCAGTGAGGCTGATGAAAAACTGTTTTTT. Translating it yields CAISEADEKLFF.

The chain has TRBV7-8 and TRBJ1-5; D is uncertain. V dropped 1 base and J dropped 10 bases, with 14 bases sitting between them. Germline V lookup: CDR1 SGHVS, CDR2 FQNEAQ. The CDR3 length is 14 residues. The DNA for the CDR3 is TGTGCCAGCAGCTTAGAGGACTCAGCAGGCCCCCAGCATTTT. Protein sequence: CASSLEDSAGPQHF.

The V call is TRBV27, the J call TRBJ2-7; 13 nucleotides agree with TRBD2. The CDR3 is 16 amino acids. Germline V gives CDR1 MNHEY, CDR2 SMNVEV (reference sequence). V dropped 4 bases and J dropped 6; count of bases not matched to a gene: 9. Here the CDR3 DNA reads TGTGCCAGCAGTTCGGGACTAGCGGGATCGGTCTCCGAGCAGTACTTC. Protein: CASSSGLAGSVSEQYF.

The CDR3 sequence: CASSPGSGADWETQYF. DNA of the CDR3: TGTGCCAGCAGCCCGGGGTCAGGGGCCGATTGGGAGACCCAGTACTTC. The chain combines TRBV7-9 with TRBJ2-5, with D possibly TRBD1 on 6 matching bases. The CDR3 has 16 residues. V was shortened by 5 bases and J by 5 bases, with 21 bases between the two germline ends. Germline V gene lookup returns CDR1 SEHNR and CDR2 FQNEAQ (reference sequence).

V is TRBV7-6 and J is TRBJ2-5, with 13 bases aligning to TRBD2. Per the germline V gene, CDR1 is SGHVS and CDR2 is FNYEAQ. Losses at the gene ends were 4 bases for V and 2 bases for J; bases not matched to a gene: 10. This CDR3 has 18 residues. CDR3 coding DNA: TGTGCCAGCAGCTGGGGGTGGACTAGCGGGGGAATACAAGAGACCCAGTACTTC. It specifies CASSWGWTSGGIQETQYF.

The table lists this clone with a few counts. The V call is TRBV5-5, the J call TRBJ2-7, with a tentative D call TRBD1 (5 bases). The CDR3 runs 16 residues. V was trimmed by 4 bases and J by 0 bases, leaving 17 bases between them. Per germline, CDR1 SGHKS and CDR2 YYEKEE (reference sequence). The CDR3 nucleotides read TGTGCCAGCAGCCCCACAGGAAATACCCGCTCCTACGAGCAGTACTTC. Translating it yields CASSPTGNTRSYEQYF.

This clone is labeled medium-sized. The chain recombines TRBV10-3 with TRBJ1-2; a possible D gene is TRBD1 (6 bases). This CDR3 has 15 residues. Germline CDR1 ENHRY, CDR2 SYGVKD. The V and J ends lost 0 bases and 3 bases respectively, with 11 bases between them. CDR3: CAISESEDSYYGYTF. The CDR3 region has the DNA TGTGCCATCAGTGAGTCGGAGGACAGTTACTATGGCTACACCTTC.

V and J are TRBV2 and TRBJ2-7; 7 nucleotides align to TRBD1. V shed 6 bases, J shed 3 bases, and the junction held 5 bases outside the gene matches. The CDR3 totals 13 residues. Germline CDR1 reads SNHLY; CDR2 reads FYNNEI. CDR3 coding DNA: TGTGCCAGCAGAGGGGACAGTTTCTACGAGCAGTACTTC. This gives the protein CASRGDSFYEQYF.

V usage is TRBV9 and J usage is TRBJ1-3; D is uncertain. The V end was cut by 5 bases, the J end by 0 bases, with 18 bases between. In germline, CDR1 is SGDLS, CDR2 YYNGEE. The CDR3 extends over 17 amino acids. The CDR3 loop is CASSQGGRSYSGNTIYF. CDR3 nucleotides: TGTGCCAGCAGTCAAGGTGGTCGCAGTTACTCTGGAAACACCATATATTTT.

The chain is built from TRBV4-1 and TRBJ2-1; D possibly corresponds to TRBD1 (6 bases). The CDR3 totals 15 residues. Trimming stripped 5 bases from V and 1 base from J, with 12 bases between. Germline CDR1 MGHRA, CDR2 YSYEKL. CDR3 amino acids: CASSDRDTSYNEQFF. The CDR3 nucleotides are TGCGCCAGCAGCGACCGGGACACATCCTACAATGAGCAGTTCTTC.

The chain is built from TRBV7-6 and TRBJ1-3, with D unresolved. CDR1 and CDR2 (germline): SGHVS, FNYEAQ. The ends were cut back, 1 base at V and 0 bases at J, with 16 bases in the middle. The CDR3 has 18 residues. The CDR3, as DNA: TGTGCCAGCAGCTTAGGTACAGTTCTGAGCGGCTCTGGAAACACCATATATTTT. It translates to CASSLGTVLSGSGNTIYF.